This T cell receptor (beta chain) was sequenced in a study of OX40 agonist ivuxolimab in advanced cancers. Study context: About 40% of patients had received prior checkpoint inhibitor therapy. Study-wide findings and caveats: Relative to CD4+, CD8+ T cells held more expanded clones on average.

Sequencing used immunoSEQ multiplex PCR; TCRdb keeps in-frame clones, though not all of them. The sample consists of about 90,000 clones, 75% to 90% of them appearing once. Notes on this clone: Its antigen remains unknown.

The sequence was collected from an adult with an advanced solid tumor such as melanoma, head and neck, liver or kidney cancer. The sequencing here drew on CD4+ or CD8+ T cells sorted from blood, taken in a trial of the OX40 agonist ivuxolimab.

CDR3 DNA: TGTGCCAGCAGACGGGGGGTGGGAAACACCATATATTTT. This translates into CASRRGVGNTIYF. The chain joins TRBV27 to TRBJ1-3; TRBD1 might be the D (5 bases). This CDR3 region has 13 residues. Germline CDR1 reads MNHEY; CDR2 reads SMNVEV (reference sequence). Trimming stripped 6 bases from V and 4 bases from J, with 10 bases between.